The 12 T cell receptor beta chains below were found in one sample sequenced in a study of T cell repertoires in cytomegalovirus infection (dated by TCRdb to between 2018 and 2020). In light of the paper, this sample's treatment or condition label describes: in vitro stimulation with specific CMV peptide epitopes to enrich CMV-specific T cells. Their target antigens are unknown. Reads for this sample came from an Illumina HiSeq 1500. TCRdb cleaned the public reads at Q25 with fastp, built clones with MiXCR and kept in-frame beta chains. Rows merge per CDR3 protein into single entries with the most common DNA and genes. The sample records more than 250,000 distinct CDR3 sequences, about 25% of which are singletons. About an eighth of the sample is taken by the ten largest. Sequencing used cultured PBMCs, obtained from culture after CMV antigen stimulation. The receptor source for this set is a human donor in good health (CMV status not recorded). Some clones in this sample may be carry-over from other donors' samples.

The chain links TRBV6-2 or TRBV6-3 to TRBJ1-1, with no clear D. The V gene lost 10 bases and the J gene lost 0 bases, with 12 bases spanning the gap. The V gene's germline CDR1 is MNHEY and CDR2 SVGEGT. CDR3 size: 13 residues. CDR3 DNA sequence: TGTGCCACGCGTACGACACTGAACACTGAAGCTTTCTTT. It is translated as CATRTTLNTEAFF.

The chain joins TRBV7-9 to TRBJ2-5; 7 bases align to TRBD1. Trimming removed 4 bases from V and 3 bases from J; junction bases left unmatched: 8. CDR3 size: 15 residues. From germline, CDR1 is SEHNR and CDR2 FQNEAQ (reference sequence). Written as DNA, the CDR3 is TGTGCCAGCAGCTCCGGACAGGCCCAAGAAGAGACCCAGTACTTC. The encoded protein is CASSSGQAQEETQYF. The full variable domain, rest sourced from reference TRBV7-9 and TRBJ2-5, is DTGVSQNPRHKITKRGQNVTFRCDPISEHNRLYWYRQTLGQGPEFLTYFQNEAQLEKSRLLSDRFSAERPKGSFSTLEIQRTEQGDSAMYLCASSSGQAQEETQYFGPGTRLLVL.

This clonotype was recorded many times. The chain carries TRBV11-2 and TRBJ1-1, with a tentative D call TRBD1 (5 bases). Trimming cost V 5 bases and J 1 base, with 8 bases left between them. The CDR3 covers 13 residues. Germline loops: CDR1 SGHAT, CDR2 FQNNGV. The CDR3 sequence is CASSRGQNTEAFF. The CDR3 DNA reads TGTGCCAGCAGCAGAGGACAGAACACTGAAGCTTTCTTT. The full variable domain, in which reference TRBV11-2 and TRBJ1-1 provide the parts outside the CDR3, is EAGVAQSPRYKIIEKRQSVAFWCNPISGHATLYWYQQILGQGPKLLIQFQNNGVVDDSQLPKDRFSAERLKGVDSTLKIQPAKLEDSAVYLCASSRGQNTEAFFGQGTRLTVV.

The rearrangement links TRBV19 to TRBJ1-5, with D maybe TRBD1 (5 bases). Looked up from germline, CDR1 is LNHDA and CDR2 is SQIVND (reference sequence). Trimming shortened V by 3 bases and J by 2 bases, and 8 bases separated the two germline ends. The CDR3 is 14 residues long. The CDR3 spells CASSIGRGNQPQHF. CDR3 DNA: TGTGCCAGTAGTATCGGCAGGGGCAATCAGCCCCAGCATTTT.

The rearrangement joins TRBV10-3 to TRBJ2-1, with TRBD2 matching over 14 bases. The CDR3 is made up of 18 amino acids. Germline CDR1 ENHRY, CDR2 SYGVKD. The V segment lost 5 bases and the J segment 2 bases; nucleotides outside the gene matches: 8. For the CDR3, the DNA is TGTGCCATCAGTCCGGGACTAGCGGGAGCTTCTACCTACAATGAGCAGTTCTTC. It is translated as CAISPGLAGASTYNEQFF.

The chain recombines TRBV12-3 or TRBV12-4 with TRBJ2-3; D is unresolved. The CDR3 sequence is 13 residues long. Trimming left V 3 bases short and J 6 bases short, with 10 bases between. The CDR3, as DNA: TGTGCCAGCAGTTTTAGGGAAGCGGATACGCAGTATTTT. Encoded protein: CASSFREADTQYF.

This clonotype has only a few counts. The V call is TRBV7-2, the J call TRBJ2-7, with TRBD2 matching 11 bases. This CDR3 comprises 17 residues. Germline-derived CDR1 and CDR2 are SGHTA and FQGNSA. V lost 5 bases to trimming and J lost 0 bases; unmatched junction nucleotides: 9. The CDR3 region has the DNA TGTGCCAGCAGCCCTCAAACTAGCGGGGGAAGCTCCTACGAGCAGTACGTC. This translates into CASSPQTSGGSSYEQYV.

This clonotype was counted at least ten times. The gene calls are TRBV6-6 and TRBJ1-1, with D tentatively TRBD1 (5 bases). The CDR3 sequence is 11 residues long. Germline CDR1 and CDR2: MNHNY and SVGAGI (reference sequence). V dropped 2 bases and J dropped 10 bases, with 8 bases sitting between them. The CDR3 region is CASSYQGAAFF. The DNA of the CDR3 is TGTGCCAGCAGTTACCAGGGAGCAGCTTTCTTT.

The chain carries TRBV7-8 and TRBJ1-1; D not resolved. This CDR3 contains 13 residues. V was shortened by 4 bases and J by 4 bases, with 10 bases between the two germline ends. Germline V gene sequence: CDR1 SGHVS, CDR2 FQNEAQ. The CDR3 loop is CASSSTATTEAFF. The CDR3 DNA reads TGTGCCAGCAGCTCCACAGCGACCACTGAAGCTTTCTTT.

The V call is TRBV20-1, the J call TRBJ2-2; 8 positions match TRBD2. V was clipped by 0 bases and J by 2 bases; unmatched bases: 14. CDR1 DFQATT and CDR2 SNEGSKA come from the germline V gene (reference sequence). This CDR3 contains 19 residues. In nucleotides, the CDR3 is TGCAGTGCTAGAGACTCCCGGGGTAGCGGGGTTCAAAACACCGGGGAGCTGTTTTTT. This sequence encodes CSARDSRGSGVQNTGELFF.

This clonotype was seen repeatedly, ten times or more. The CDR3 loop reads CASSSLGLFNEQFF. CDR3 in DNA: TGTGCCAGCAGCTCTTTAGGACTTTTTAATGAGCAGTTCTTC. The rearrangement links TRBV7-2 to TRBJ2-1; D possibly corresponds to TRBD2 (5 bases). V lost 4 bases, J lost 7 bases, and 14 bases lay in between. The V gene's germline CDR1 is SGHTA and CDR2 FQGNSA. CDR3 length equals 14 residues.

The rearrangement uses TRBV12-3 or TRBV12-4 and TRBJ1-6, with TRBD1 as a possible D gene (5 bases). This CDR3 comprises 13 residues. Trimming shortened V by 7 bases and J by 10 bases, and 14 bases separated the two germline ends. The CDR3 region is CASKQEERSPLHF. As DNA, the CDR3 is TGTGCCAGCAAACAGGAAGAACGGTCACCCCTCCACTTT.